This T cell receptor (beta chain) was observed in a study of shared clonotypes between healthy human individuals. Every subset had its genomic DNA shared out evenly among several immunoSEQ plates. Here immunoSEQ multiplex PCR was the method, and the copy in TCRdb shows in-frame clones only, minus some. The sample has more than 1 million clones, about 84% seen once. From germline, CDR1 is SNHLY and CDR2 FYNNEI. The CDR3 has 14 residues. With 5 bases removed from V and 4 bases from J, the gap between germline ends came to 11 bases. Every contributor of samples was a Caucasian grown-up residing in Nashville, Tennessee.

The receptor was isolated from a man aged 18-30 years in good health. Some clones in this sample may be carry-over from other donors' samples. This rearrangement joins TRBV2 to TRBJ2-2; D not certain. The specimen was memory CD4+ T cells from PBMCs. Indicated subset: CD45RA-negative fraction. DNA of the CDR3: TGTGCCAGCAGTCCCCTCCCGGGCACCGGGGAGCTGTTTTTT. Translation: CASSPLPGTGELFF.